In its sample, the clone carrying this TCR beta chain was seen many times. The CDR3 has 16 residues. V was shortened by 4 bases and J by 1 base, with 19 bases between the two germline ends. Germline V gene sequence: CDR1 SQVTM, CDR2 ANQGSEA. This sample was included in a study of T-cell reconstitution after alpha-beta-depleted transplantation in children. The TCRbeta library was prepared with unique molecular identifiers. TCRdb reanalysed the PCR reads using MiXCR and keeps one entry per CDR3 protein. In the table there are fewer than 250,000 distinct CDR3 sequences, roughly 8.2% of which are singletons.

The specimen was PBMCs, mostly from graft donor cells, collected 180 days after TCRalphabeta/CD19-depleted stem cell transplant. The chain combines TRBV29-1 with TRBJ1-2; perhaps TRBD1 as D (5 bases). The TCR originated in a male patient aged 5 to 17 who had a stem cell transplant for acute lymphoblastic leukemia, so the T cells may come from the graft donor. The CDR3: CSVGGAGRGDNYGYTF. CDR3 DNA sequence: TGCAGCGTTGGCGGGGCAGGGAGAGGGGATAACTATGGCTACACCTTC.